The sample holds a few counts of the clone carrying this T cell receptor beta chain. Its specificity is unknown. This specimen comes from a study of T-cell reconstitution after alpha-beta-depleted transplantation in children. Points from the study as a whole: Some patients owed their high day-60 TCRbeta diversity to surviving recipient T cells and thymic progenitors. Expanded graft clones, several hundred of them, were reportedly the source of alpha-beta T cells about two months after transplant. Newly produced T cells mostly accounted for T-cell counts and diversity one year post-transplant.

The CDR3 is 16 residues long. V lost 7 bases to trimming and J lost 1 base, with 19 bases between them. Germline loops: CDR1 SGHAT, CDR2 FQNNGV. Preparing the TCRbeta library involved the use of unique molecular identifiers. In TCRdb, the PCR reads were re-called with MiXCR into one record per CDR3 protein. The repertoire holds some 440,000 distinct CDR3 sequences, with around 15% as singletons. This TCR derives from a boy under two years old who had a stem cell transplant for Wiskott-Aldrich syndrome, so the T cells may come from the graft donor. This chain uses TRBV11-2 with TRBJ2-5, with a weak D call TRBD2 (6 bases). Sequencing used PBMCs, mostly from graft donor cells, obtained 360 days after TCRalphabeta/CD19-depleted stem cell transplant. CDR3 coding DNA: TGTGCCAGCAACCATCGGAGGGGCGCGTTCCAAGAGACCCAGTACTTC. Translating it yields CASNHRRGAFQETQYF.